This T cell receptor beta chain emerged from a study of spatial heterogeneity in lung cancer. Study-level information: Any follow-up PBMC samples that were available went on to be sequenced, and the median time to follow-up was around 25 months after resection. Alpha-chain sequences were consistently detected in smaller numbers than beta-chain sequences.

TCR cDNA molecules each had a unique molecular identifier. TCRdb analysed the 5' RACE reads with MiXCR anew, one entry per CDR3 protein. The sample shows about 15,000 distinct CDR3 sequences, about 20% of them seen only once. This clonotype showed up just a few times. The time point is: blood at routine non-recurrence follow-up after resection. Unsorted samples of tumor, nontumor lung or frozen PBMC had their whole RNA sequenced. The clonotype originates from a male donor with early-stage non-small cell lung cancer. This material consisted of PBMCs, taken at follow-up.

The CDR3 protein is CASSLGAGIYEQYF. CDR3 bases: TGTGCCAGCAGCTTGGGGGCAGGGATCTACGAGCAGTACTTC. V usage is TRBV5-5 and J usage is TRBJ2-7, with TRBD1 as a possible D gene (5 bases). V lost 0 bases and J 3 bases, leaving 10 bases between the germline ends. CDR3 length equals 14 residues. The germline V gene encodes CDR1 SGHKS and CDR2 YYEKEE (reference sequence). Variable domain in full (rest from reference TRBV5-5 and TRBJ2-7): DAGVTQSPTHLIKTRGQQVTLRCSPISGHKSVSWYQQVLGQGPQFIFQYYEKEERGRGNFPDRFSARQFPNYSSELNVNALLLGDSALYLCASSLGAGIYEQYFGPGTRLTVT.